This paragraph covers one T cell receptor (beta chain) sequence. Its antigen has not been determined. Base qualities were left out, and no much larger clone turns up one base away. This sample is drawn from a study of blood T cell repertoires in COVID-19 (TCRdb year 2020). In terms of the full investigation: Collaborator samples came from the United States, Italy and Spain and covered acute and convalescent phases of COVID-19. Where HLA class I and class II types were available, the types were taken from metadata supplied by the sample provider, not from assay-based typing. The samples were drawn from the first 160 participants of the ongoing ImmuneRACE study and from under 1,500 subjects provided by 6 global collaborators. The material from the prospective study consisted of cDNA or gDNA derived from T cells, B-cell-depleted T cells, or PBMCs. The dataset comprised deeply sampled blood TCRbeta repertoires from subjects exposed to, actively infected with, or recovered from COVID-19. A freely available public database, intended as a resource for researchers studying the immune response to SARS-CoV-2, is where the repertoires were released. The sample metadata nearly always contained a de-identified subject ID, COVID-19 status, age in years and sex. The full study reports these points: How much clinical and demographic metadata was included differed by source and by participant, and the metadata was provided uncurated.

The collaborating institutions used their own protocols to collect whole blood in K2EDTA tubes. For TCRbeta analysis, collaborator samples were shipped as frozen whole blood, as isolated PBMCs, or as DNA extracted from either sample type. The immunoSEQ Assay, a bias-controlled multiplex PCR, was used to amplify TCRbeta CDR3 regions from genomic DNA. The published analysis was carried out like this. Within the assay, amplification of reference gene primers was used to estimate how many nucleated cells each sample contained. To quantify the absolute abundance of each unique TCRbeta CDR3 rearrangement, sequence reads were collapsed and filtered. For each sample, productive Simpson clonality was calculated by taking the square root of Simpson's diversity index across productive rearrangements. This is the immuneACCESS table as TCRdb keeps it, with only in-frame sequences that have V and J called. A part of the clones is gone; compared with another copy, unresolved V genes explain less than half, and the rest is unexplained. The V and J calls and clone size are taken from that table; D and trimming were inferred from the DNA. Here the sample has about 58,000 clones; over 65% occur a single time. The biggest ten clones account for more than 4.5% of the sample.

The CDR3 measures 16 amino acids from cysteine to phenylalanine. Just CDR3 DNA is preserved here, 48 bases in frame from base 1. The germline V gene encodes CDR1 SGHRS and CDR2 YFSETQ. Germline trimming: 3 bases from V, 0 bases from J; junction bases outside gene matches: 9. This receptor was identified in a man aged 40-55 years with active COVID-19. Recombination linked TRBV5-1 to TRBJ2-7; TRBD2 aligns with 7 central bases. The sample consisted of peripheral blood. The CDR3 loop reads CASSSEPGGGSYEQYF. The DNA sequence is as follows: TGCGCCAGCAGCTCTGAACCCGGCGGGGGCTCCTACGAGCAGTACTTC.